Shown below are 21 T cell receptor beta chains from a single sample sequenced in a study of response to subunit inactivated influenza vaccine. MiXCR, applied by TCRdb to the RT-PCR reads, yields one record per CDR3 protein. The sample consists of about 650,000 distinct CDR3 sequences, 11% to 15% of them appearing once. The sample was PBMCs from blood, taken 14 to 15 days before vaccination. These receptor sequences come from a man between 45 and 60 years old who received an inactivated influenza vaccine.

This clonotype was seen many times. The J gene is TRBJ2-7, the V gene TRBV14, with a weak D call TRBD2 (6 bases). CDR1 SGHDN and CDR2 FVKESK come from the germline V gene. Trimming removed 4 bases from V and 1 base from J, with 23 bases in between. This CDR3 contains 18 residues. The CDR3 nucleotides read TGTGCCAGCAGCCCAAAGATATTTTCGGCGGGACCTTCCTACGAGCAGTACTTC. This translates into CASSPKIFSAGPSYEQYF.

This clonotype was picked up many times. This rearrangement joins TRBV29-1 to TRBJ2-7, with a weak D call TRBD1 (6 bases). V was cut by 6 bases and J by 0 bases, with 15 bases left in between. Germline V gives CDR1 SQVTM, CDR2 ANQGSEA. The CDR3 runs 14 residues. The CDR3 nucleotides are TGCAGCGTCTGCTGGGACACTTCCTCCTACGAGCAGTACTTC. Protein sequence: CSVCWDTSSYEQYF.

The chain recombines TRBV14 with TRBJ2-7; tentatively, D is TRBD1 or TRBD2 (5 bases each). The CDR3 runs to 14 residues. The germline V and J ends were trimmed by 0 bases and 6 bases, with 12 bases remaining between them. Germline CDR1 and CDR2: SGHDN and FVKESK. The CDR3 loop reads CASSQESGLTEQYF. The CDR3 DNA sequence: TGTGCCAGCAGCCAAGAATCGGGGCTAACCGAGCAGTACTTC.

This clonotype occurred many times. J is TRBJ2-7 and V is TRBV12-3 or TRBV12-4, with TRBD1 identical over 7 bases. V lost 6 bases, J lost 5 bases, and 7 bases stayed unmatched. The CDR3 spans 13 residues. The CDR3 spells CASSHRGSDEQYF. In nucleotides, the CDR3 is TGTGCCAGCAGCCACAGGGGTTCGGACGAGCAGTACTTC.

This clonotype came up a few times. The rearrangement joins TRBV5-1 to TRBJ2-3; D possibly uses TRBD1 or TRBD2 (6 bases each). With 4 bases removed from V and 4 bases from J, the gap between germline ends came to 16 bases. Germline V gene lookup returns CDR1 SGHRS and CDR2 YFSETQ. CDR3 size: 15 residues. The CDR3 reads CASSHGRGRADTQYF. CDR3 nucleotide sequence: TGCGCCAGCAGCCACGGACGGGGGCGGGCAGATACGCAGTATTTT.

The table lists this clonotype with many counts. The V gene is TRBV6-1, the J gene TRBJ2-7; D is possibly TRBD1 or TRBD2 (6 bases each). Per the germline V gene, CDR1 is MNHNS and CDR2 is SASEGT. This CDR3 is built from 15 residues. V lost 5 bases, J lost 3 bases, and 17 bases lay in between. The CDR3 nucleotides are TGTGCCAGCAGTCCCGACTTGGGGGGCCTCTACGAGCAGTACTTC. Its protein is CASSPDLGGLYEQYF.

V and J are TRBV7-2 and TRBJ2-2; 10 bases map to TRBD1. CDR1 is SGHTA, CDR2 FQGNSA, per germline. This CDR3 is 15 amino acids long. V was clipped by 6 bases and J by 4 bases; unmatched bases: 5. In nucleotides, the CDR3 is TGTGCCAGCAGGAAGGACAGGGGGGGCACCGGGGAGCTGTTTTTT. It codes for CASRKDRGGTGELFF. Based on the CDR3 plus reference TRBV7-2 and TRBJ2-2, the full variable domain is GAGVSQSPSNKVTEKGKDVELRCDPISGHTALYWYRQSLGQGLEFLIYFQGNSAPDKSGLPSDRFSAERTGGSVSTLTIQRTQQEDSAVYLCASRKDRGGTGELFFGEGSRLTVL.

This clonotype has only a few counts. The CDR3 DNA is TGTGCCAGCAGTTATTCCACGGGGGGAGATACGCAGTATTTT. It is translated as CASSYSTGGDTQYF. The rearrangement joins TRBV12-3 or TRBV12-4 to TRBJ2-3, with 7 bases that match TRBD2. V was clipped by 4 bases and J by 5 bases; unmatched bases: 6. The CDR3 has 14 residues.

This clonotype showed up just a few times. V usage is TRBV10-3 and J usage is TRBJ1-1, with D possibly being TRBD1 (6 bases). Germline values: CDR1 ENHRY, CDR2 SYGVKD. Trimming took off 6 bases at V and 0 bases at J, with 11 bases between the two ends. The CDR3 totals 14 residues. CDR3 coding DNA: TGTGCCATCAGGGTGGACAGTATGAACACTGAAGCTTTCTTT. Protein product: CAIRVDSMNTEAFF.

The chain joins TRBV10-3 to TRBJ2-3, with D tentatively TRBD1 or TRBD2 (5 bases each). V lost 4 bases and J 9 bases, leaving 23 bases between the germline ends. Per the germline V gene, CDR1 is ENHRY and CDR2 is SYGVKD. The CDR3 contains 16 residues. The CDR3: CAISVPGPGEKRTQYF. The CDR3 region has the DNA TGTGCCATCAGTGTTCCGGGACCCGGAGAGAAGAGGACGCAGTATTTT.

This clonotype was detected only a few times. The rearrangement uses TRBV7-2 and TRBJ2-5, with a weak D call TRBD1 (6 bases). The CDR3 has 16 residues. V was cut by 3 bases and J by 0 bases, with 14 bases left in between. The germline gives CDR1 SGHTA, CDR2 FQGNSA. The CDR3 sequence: CASSFIGQTYQETQYF. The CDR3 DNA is TGTGCCAGCAGCTTCATCGGACAGACGTACCAAGAGACCCAGTACTTC. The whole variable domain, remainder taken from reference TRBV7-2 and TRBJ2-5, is GAGVSQSPSNKVTEKGKDVELRCDPISGHTALYWYRQSLGQGLEFLIYFQGNSAPDKSGLPSDRFSAERTGGSVSTLTIQRTQQEDSAVYLCASSFIGQTYQETQYFGPGTRLLVL.

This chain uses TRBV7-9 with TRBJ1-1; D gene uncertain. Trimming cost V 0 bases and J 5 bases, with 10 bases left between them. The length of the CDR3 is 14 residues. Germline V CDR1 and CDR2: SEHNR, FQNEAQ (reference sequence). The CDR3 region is CASSLAASQTEAFF. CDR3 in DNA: TGTGCCAGCAGCTTAGCGGCCAGCCAGACTGAAGCTTTCTTT. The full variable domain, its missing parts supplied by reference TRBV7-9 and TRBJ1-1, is DTGVSQNPRHKITKRGQNVTFRCDPISEHNRLYWYRQTLGQGPEFLTYFQNEAQLEKSRLLSDRFSAERPKGSFSTLEIQRTEQGDSAMYLCASSLAASQTEAFFGQGTRLTVV.

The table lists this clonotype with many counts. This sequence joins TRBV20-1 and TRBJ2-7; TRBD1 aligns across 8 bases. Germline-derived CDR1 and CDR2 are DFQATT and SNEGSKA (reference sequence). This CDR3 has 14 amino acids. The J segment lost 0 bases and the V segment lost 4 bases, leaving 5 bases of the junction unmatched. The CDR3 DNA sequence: TGCAGTGCTAACAGGGGGAGAAGCTCCTACGAGCAGTACTTC. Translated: CSANRGRSSYEQYF.

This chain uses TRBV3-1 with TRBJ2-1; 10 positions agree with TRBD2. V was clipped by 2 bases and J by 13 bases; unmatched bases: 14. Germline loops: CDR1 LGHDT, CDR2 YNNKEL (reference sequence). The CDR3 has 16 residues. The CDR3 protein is CASSQPVSSGRGPQFF. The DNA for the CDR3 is TGTGCCAGCAGCCAACCCGTTTCTAGCGGGAGAGGGCCACAGTTCTTC.

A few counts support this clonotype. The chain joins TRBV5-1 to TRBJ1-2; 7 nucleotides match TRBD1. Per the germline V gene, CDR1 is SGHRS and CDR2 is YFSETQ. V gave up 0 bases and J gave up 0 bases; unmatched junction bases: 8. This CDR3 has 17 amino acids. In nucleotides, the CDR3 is TGCGCCAGCAGCTTGGGGGCCACAGGGGCTGCTAACTATGGCTACACCTTC. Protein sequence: CASSLGATGAANYGYTF.

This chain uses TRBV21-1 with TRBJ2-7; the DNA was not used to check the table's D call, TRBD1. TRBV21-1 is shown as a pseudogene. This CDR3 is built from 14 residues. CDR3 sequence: CASSKIRGRDEQYF. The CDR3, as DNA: TGTGCCAGCAGCAAAATCCGGGGCAGGGACGAGCAGTACTTC.

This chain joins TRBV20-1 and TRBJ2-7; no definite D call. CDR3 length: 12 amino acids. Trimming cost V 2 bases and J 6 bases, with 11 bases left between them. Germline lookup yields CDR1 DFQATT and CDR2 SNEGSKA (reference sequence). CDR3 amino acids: CSARHPPGEQYF. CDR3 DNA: TGCAGTGCTAGACACCCACCCGGCGAGCAGTACTTC.

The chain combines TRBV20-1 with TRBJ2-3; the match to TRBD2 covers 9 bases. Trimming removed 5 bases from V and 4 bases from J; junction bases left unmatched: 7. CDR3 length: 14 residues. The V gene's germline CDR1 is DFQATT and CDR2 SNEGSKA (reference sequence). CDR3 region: CSAAEGLAADTQYF. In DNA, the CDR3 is TGCAGTGCTGCAGAGGGACTAGCTGCAGATACGCAGTATTTT.

The CDR3 DNA is TGCAGTGCCAACTGGGACCAACGTCCAGGGGGAGCTTTCTTT. It codes for CSANWDQRPGGAFF. This chain links TRBV20-1 with TRBJ1-1; 7 positions match TRBD1. There are 14 residues in the CDR3. Germline V CDR1 and CDR2: DFQATT, SNEGSKA (reference sequence). V was clipped by 6 bases and J by 10 bases; unmatched bases: 17.

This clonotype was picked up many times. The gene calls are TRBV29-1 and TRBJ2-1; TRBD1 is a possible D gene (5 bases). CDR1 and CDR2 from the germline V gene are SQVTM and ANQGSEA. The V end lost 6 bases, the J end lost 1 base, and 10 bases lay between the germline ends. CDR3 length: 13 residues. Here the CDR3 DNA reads TGCAGCGTAAAACAGGCTTCCTACAATGAGCAGTTCTTC. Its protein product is CSVKQASYNEQFF.

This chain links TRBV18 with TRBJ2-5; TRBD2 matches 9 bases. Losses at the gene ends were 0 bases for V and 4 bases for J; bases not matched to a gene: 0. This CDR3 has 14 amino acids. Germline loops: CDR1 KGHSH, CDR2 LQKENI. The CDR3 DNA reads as TGTGCCAGCTCACCACCACTAGCGGGAGAGACCCAGTACTTC. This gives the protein CASSPPLAGETQYF.